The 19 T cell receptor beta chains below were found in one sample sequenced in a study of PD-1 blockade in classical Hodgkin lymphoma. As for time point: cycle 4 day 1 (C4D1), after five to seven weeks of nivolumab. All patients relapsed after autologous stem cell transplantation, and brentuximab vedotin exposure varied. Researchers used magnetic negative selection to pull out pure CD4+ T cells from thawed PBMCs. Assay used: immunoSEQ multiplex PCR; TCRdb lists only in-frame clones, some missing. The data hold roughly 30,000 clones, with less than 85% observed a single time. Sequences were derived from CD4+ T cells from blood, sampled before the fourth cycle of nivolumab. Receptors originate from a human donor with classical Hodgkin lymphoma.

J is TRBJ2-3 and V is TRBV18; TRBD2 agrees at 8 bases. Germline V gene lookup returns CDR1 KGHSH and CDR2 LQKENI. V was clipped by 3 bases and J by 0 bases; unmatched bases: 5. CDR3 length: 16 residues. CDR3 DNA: TGTGCCAGCTCACCTAGTAGCGGGATCAGCACAGATACGCAGTATTTT. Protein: CASSPSSGISTDTQYF.

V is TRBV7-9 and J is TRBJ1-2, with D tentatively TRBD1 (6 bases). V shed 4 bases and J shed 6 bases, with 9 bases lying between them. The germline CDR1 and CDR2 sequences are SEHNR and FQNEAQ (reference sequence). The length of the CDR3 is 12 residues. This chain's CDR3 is CASSSSGDGYTF. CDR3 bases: TGTGCCAGCAGCTCATCAGGGGATGGCTACACCTTC. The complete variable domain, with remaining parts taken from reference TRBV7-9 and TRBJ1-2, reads DTGVSQNPRHKITKRGQNVTFRCDPISEHNRLYWYRQTLGQGPEFLTYFQNEAQLEKSRLLSDRFSAERPKGSFSTLEIQRTEQGDSAMYLCASSSSGDGYTFGSGTRLTVV.

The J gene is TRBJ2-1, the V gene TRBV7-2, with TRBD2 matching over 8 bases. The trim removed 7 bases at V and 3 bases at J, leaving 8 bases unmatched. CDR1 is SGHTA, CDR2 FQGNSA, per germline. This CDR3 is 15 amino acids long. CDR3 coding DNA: TGTGCCAGCACCAACGGGGGGGGCAGCTACAATGAGCAGTTCTTC. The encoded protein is CASTNGGGSYNEQFF.

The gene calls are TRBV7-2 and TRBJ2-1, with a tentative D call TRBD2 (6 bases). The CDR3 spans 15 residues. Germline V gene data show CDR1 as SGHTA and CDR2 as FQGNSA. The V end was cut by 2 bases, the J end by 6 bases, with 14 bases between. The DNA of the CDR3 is TGTGCCAGCAGCTTACCCTCGGGACTGCCCAATGAGCAGTTCTTC. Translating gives CASSLPSGLPNEQFF.

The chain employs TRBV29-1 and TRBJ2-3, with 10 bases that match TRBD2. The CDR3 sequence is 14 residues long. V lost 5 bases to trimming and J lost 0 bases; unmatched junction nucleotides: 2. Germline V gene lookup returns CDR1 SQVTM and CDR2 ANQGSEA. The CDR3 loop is CSVPGLASTDTQYF. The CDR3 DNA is TGCAGCGTTCCGGGACTAGCGAGCACAGATACGCAGTATTTT.

CDR3 sequence reads: CASSEEGRHNQPQHF. In nucleotides, the CDR3 is TGTGCCAGCAGTGAAGAGGGACGGCACAATCAGCCCCAGCATTTT. J is TRBJ1-5 and V is TRBV2, with D maybe TRBD1 (5 bases). Germline lookup yields CDR1 SNHLY and CDR2 FYNNEI. The CDR3 sequence is 15 residues long. V lost 1 base to trimming and J lost 3 bases, with 10 bases between them.

CDR3 residues: CASSQGRDTEAFF. CDR3 DNA sequence: TGCGCCAGCAGCCAAGGTAGGGACACTGAAGCTTTCTTT. The V and J genes are TRBV4-3 and TRBJ1-1; D is uncertain. The V end was cut by 1 base, the J end by 3 bases, with 6 bases between. The CDR3 covers 13 residues. The V gene's germline CDR1 is LGHNA and CDR2 YSLEER.

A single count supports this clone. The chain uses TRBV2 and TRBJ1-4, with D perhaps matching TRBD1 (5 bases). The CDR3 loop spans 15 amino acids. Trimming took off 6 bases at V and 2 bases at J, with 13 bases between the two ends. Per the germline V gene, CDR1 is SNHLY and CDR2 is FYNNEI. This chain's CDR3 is CASSGMGPTNEKLFF. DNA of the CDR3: TGTGCCAGCAGCGGTATGGGGCCGACTAATGAAAAACTGTTTTTT.

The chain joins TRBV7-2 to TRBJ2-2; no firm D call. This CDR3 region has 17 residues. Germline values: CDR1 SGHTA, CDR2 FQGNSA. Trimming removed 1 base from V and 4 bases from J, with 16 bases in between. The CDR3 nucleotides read TGTGCCAGCAGCTTAGAGGGCGTAGGTTTAATCACCGGGGAGCTGTTTTTT. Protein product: CASSLEGVGLITGELFF.

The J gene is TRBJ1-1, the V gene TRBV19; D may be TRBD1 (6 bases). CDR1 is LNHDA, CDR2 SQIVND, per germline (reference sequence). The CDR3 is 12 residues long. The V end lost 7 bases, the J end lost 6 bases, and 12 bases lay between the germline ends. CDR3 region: CASTPRTAEAFF. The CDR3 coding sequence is TGTGCCAGTACCCCCCGGACAGCTGAAGCTTTCTTT. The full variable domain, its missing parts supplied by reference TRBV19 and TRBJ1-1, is DGGITQSPKYLFRKEGQNVTLSCEQNLNHDAMYWYRQDPGQGLRLIYYSQIVNDFQKGDIAEGYSVSREKKESFPLTVTSAQKNPTAFYLCASTPRTAEAFFGQGTRLTVV.

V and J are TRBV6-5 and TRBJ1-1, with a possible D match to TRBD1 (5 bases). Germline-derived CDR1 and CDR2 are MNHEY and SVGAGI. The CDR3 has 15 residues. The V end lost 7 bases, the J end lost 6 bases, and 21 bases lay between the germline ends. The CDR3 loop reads CASKRSGTSGPEAFF. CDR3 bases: TGTGCCAGCAAGAGGTCCGGGACCTCGGGACCTGAAGCTTTCTTT.

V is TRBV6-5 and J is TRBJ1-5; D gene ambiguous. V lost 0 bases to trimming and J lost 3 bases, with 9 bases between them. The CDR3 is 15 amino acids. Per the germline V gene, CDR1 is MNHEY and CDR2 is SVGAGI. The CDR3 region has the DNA TGTGCCAGCAGTTACTCGATGGGTTCCAATCAGCCCCAGCATTTT. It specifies CASSYSMGSNQPQHF.

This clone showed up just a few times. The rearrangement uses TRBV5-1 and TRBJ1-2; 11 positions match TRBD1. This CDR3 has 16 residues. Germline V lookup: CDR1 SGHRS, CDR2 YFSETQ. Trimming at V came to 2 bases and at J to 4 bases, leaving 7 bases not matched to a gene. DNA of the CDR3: TGCGCCAGCAGCTTCGAGGGACAGGGGGTTAGCTATGGCTACACCTTC. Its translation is CASSFEGQGVSYGYTF.

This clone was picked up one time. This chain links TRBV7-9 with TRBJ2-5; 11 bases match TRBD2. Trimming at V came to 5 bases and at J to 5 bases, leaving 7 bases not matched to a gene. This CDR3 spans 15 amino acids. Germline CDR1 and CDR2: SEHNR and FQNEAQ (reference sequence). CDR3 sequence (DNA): TGTGCCAGCAGCGGTACTAGCGGGAGTTCGGAGACCCAGTACTTC. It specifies CASSGTSGSSETQYF.

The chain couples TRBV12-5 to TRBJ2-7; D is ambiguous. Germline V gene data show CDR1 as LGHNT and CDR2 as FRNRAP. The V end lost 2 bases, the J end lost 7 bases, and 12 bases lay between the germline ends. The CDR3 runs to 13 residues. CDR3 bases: TGTGCTAGTGGTTTGACCCCCCTGACTGAGCAGTACTTC. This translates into CASGLTPLTEQYF.

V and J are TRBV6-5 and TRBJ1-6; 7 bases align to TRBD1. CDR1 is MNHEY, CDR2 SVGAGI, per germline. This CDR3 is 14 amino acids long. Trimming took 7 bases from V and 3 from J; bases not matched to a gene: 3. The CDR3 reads CASTRDSYNSPLHF. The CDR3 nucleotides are TGTGCCAGCACCCGGGACAGCTATAATTCACCCCTCCACTTT.

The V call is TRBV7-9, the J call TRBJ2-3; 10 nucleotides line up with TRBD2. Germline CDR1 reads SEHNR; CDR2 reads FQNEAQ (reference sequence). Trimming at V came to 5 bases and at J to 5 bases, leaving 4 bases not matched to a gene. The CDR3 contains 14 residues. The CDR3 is CASSTRLAGDTQYF. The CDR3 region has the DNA TGTGCCAGCAGCACGAGACTAGCGGGAGATACGCAGTATTTT.

CDR3 DNA: TGTGCCAGCAGCTCTGACCTAGTAGCAAACATTCAGTACTTC. Translation gives CASSSDLVANIQYF. The rearrangement links TRBV5-4 to TRBJ2-4; D is uncertain. The CDR3 runs to 14 residues. V was cut by 3 bases and J by 6 bases, with 13 bases left in between. Germline CDR1 and CDR2: SGHNT and YYREEE (reference sequence). Based on the CDR3 plus reference TRBV5-4 and TRBJ2-4, the full variable domain is ETGVTQSPTHLIKTRGQQVTLRCSSQSGHNTVSWYQQALGQGPQFIFQYYREEENGRGNFPPRFSGLQFPNYSSELNVNALELDDSALYLCASSSDLVANIQYFGAGTRLSVL.

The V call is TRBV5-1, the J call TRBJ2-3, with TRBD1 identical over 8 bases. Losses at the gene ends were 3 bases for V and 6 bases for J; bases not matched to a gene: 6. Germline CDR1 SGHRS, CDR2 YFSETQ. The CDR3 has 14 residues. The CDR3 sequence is CASSSGQGADTQYF. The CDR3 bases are TGCGCCAGCAGCTCTGGACAGGGTGCCGATACGCAGTATTTT.